This section outlines one T cell receptor beta chain sequence together with its context. Antigen: not known. The data originate from a study of OX40 agonist ivuxolimab in advanced cancers. The method was immunoSEQ multiplex PCR; TCRdb's version includes in-frame clones alone and lacks a portion of them. The sample holds some 55,000 clones, roughly nine tenths seen once. At baseline, cycle 4 day 1, and cycle 7 day 1, blood was sampled. Study observations and caveats: Still undetermined is the antigen specificity of the expanded peripheral T cells. Normalized expansion of T-cell clones was also low for some nonresponders.

The CDR3 is 12 amino acids. Trimming took off 3 bases at V and 4 bases at J, with 6 bases between the two ends. The germline CDR1 and CDR2 sequences are MDHEN and SYDVKM. The sequence was collected from an adult with an advanced solid tumor such as melanoma, head and neck, liver or kidney cancer. The chain combines TRBV28 with TRBJ1-2; D unclear. The source material was CD4+ or CD8+ T cells sorted from blood, sampled in a trial of the OX40 agonist ivuxolimab. CDR3 nucleotides: TGTGCCAGCAGTTTTACTGGCTATGGCTACACCTTC. Translated, it gives CASSFTGYGYTF.